This section outlines one T cell receptor (beta chain) sequence together with its context. PCR involved 60 Vbeta and 13 Jbeta primers. Measured with immunoSEQ multiplex PCR; TCRdb has only the in-frame clones, and not every one. The profile shows 150,000 to 180,000 clones, over 65% of them singletons. V dropped 7 bases and J dropped 3 bases, with 21 bases sitting between them. Per the germline V gene, CDR1 is MNHEY and CDR2 is SMNVEV (reference sequence). The CDR3 sequence is 16 residues long. The data originate from a study of cytomegalovirus exposure and HLA in healthy donors. The sample consisted of PBMCs. The chain is built from TRBV27 and TRBJ1-1; D might be TRBD1 (6 bases). This TCR was recovered from a woman between 40 and 50 years old in good health and CMV-seronegative. Written as DNA, the CDR3 is TGTGCCAGCACCCCCCGTAGTGGCAGGGGTGACACTGAAGCTTTCTTT. Protein: CASTPRSGRGDTEAFF.